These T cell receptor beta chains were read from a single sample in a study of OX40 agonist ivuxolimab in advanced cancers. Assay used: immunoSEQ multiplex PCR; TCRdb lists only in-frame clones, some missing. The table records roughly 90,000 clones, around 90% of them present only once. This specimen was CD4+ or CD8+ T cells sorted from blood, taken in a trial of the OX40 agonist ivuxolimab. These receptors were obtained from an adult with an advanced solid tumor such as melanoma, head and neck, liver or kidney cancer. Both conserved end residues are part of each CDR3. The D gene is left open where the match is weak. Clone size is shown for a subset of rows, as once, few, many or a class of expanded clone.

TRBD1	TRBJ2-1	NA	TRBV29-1	TGCAGCCCCTGGGACAGGGAGTGTTATTGGGTCAATGAGCAGTTCTTC	CSPWDRECYWVNEQFF
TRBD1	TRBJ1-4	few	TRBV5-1	TGCGCCAGCAGCTCATCGACAGGGGAGGGTGAAAAACTGTTTTTT	CASSSSTGEGEKLFF
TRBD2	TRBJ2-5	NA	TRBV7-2	TGTGCCAGCAGCCCAAGCGGGGGGGCCGGGGAGACCCAGTACTTC	CASSPSGGAGETQYF
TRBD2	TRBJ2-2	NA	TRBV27	TGTGCCAGCAGTTCCCCGGGGGGACCCAGTGACACCGGGGAGCTGTTTTTT	CASSSPGGPSDTGELFF
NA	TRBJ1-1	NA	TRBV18	TGTGCCAGCTTCGCTAACGTTAACAGGGACCATGGAGCTTTCTTT	CASFANVNRDHGAFF
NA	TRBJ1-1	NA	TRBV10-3	TGTGCCATCAGTTTAGAGAGGGGGGCCGAAGCTTTCTTT	CAISLERGAEAFF
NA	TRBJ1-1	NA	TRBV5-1	TGCGCCAGCAGTTCAGGATTTATGGGGACTGAAGCTTTCTTT	CASSSGFMGTEAFF
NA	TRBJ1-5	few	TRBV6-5	TGTGCCACCGGGGGGGGCCGGAATCAGCCCCAGCATTTT	CATGGGRNQPQHF
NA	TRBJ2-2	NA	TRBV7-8	TGTGCCAGCAGCCCCAACCAGGGAAGTACCGGGGAGCTGTTTTTT	CASSPNQGSTGELFF
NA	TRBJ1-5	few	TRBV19	TGTGCCAGTAGTGTACTCAATCAGCCCCAGCATTTT	CASSVLNQPQHF
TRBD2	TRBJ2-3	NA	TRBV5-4	TGTGCCAGCAGTGAACAGCGGGGGGCCGGCACAGATACGCAGTATTTT	CASSEQRGAGTDTQYF
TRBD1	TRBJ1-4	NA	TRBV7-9	TGTGCCAGCAGCGCGAGACAGGGGAATGAAAAACTGTTTTTT	CASSARQGNEKLFF
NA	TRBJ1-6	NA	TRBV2	TGTGCCAGCAGATTTGCAGGGGTCGCCGGGGCACCCCTCCACTTT	CASRFAGVAGAPLHF
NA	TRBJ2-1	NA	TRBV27	TGTGCCAGCAGTTTAGATGTTCGGAGCTCCTACAATGAGCAGTTCTTC	CASSLDVRSSYNEQFF
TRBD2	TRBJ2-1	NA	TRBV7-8	TGTGCCAGCAGCTTAGACGGTCGGAGCGGGGGTCGGAGTGAGCAGTTCTTC	CASSLDGRSGGRSEQFF
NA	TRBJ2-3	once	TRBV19	TGTGCCAGTAGTATAGACCGCGGGACCGGTACTCACACAGATACGCAGTATTTT	CASSIDRGTGTHTDTQYF
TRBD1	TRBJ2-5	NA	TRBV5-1	TGCGCCAGCAGCAAGCAACAGGGGGCTGGGGAGACCCAGTACTTC	CASSKQQGAGETQYF
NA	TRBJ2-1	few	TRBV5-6	TGTGCCAGCAGCTATCAGGGCTACAATGAGCAGTTCTTC	CASSYQGYNEQFF
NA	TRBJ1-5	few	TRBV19	TGTGCCAGTTTTAATCAGGGTAGCAATCAGCCCCAGCATTTT	CASFNQGSNQPQHF
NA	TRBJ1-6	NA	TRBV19	TGTGCCACTGGTCAATCCGGAAGCTCCTATAATTCACCCCTCCACTTT	CATGQSGSSYNSPLHF
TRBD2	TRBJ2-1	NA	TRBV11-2	TGTGCCAGCAGCTTCCTCACTAGCGGGGGTGTGAATGAGCAGTTCTTC	CASSFLTSGGVNEQFF
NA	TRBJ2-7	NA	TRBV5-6	TGTGCCAGCAGCTTACGGGCCACCTCCTACGAGCAGTACTTC	CASSLRATSYEQYF
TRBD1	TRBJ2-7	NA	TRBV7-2	TGTGCCAGCAGTAGCCTGGGACAGGGGTTGGGCGAGCAGTACTTC	CASSSLGQGLGEQYF
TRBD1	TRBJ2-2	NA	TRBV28	TGTGCCAGCAGTTTACCCGGACAGGGGAAAACCGGGGAGCTGTTTTTT	CASSLPGQGKTGELFF
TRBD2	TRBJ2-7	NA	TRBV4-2	TGTGCCAGCAGCCAAAGAAGACCGACTAGCGGGGCCGATTCCTACGAGCAGTACTTC	CASSQRRPTSGADSYEQYF
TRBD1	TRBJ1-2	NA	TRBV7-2	TGTGCCAGCAGCCTCGGGACAGGGCTAGAGGGAAACTATGGCTACACCTTC	CASSLGTGLEGNYGYTF
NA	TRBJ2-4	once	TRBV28	TGTGCCAGCAGTTCGGGACAACGTCTAGCCAAAAACATTCAGTACTTC	CASSSGQRLAKNIQYF
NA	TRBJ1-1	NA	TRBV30	TGTGCCTGGGGGGGTGGGGGCAACACTGAAGCTTTCTTT	CAWGGGGNTEAFF
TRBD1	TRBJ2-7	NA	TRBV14	TGTGCCAGCAGCCACCCTACCGGGACAGGGTACGAGCAGTACTTC	CASSHPTGTGYEQYF
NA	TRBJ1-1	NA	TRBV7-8	TGTGCCAGCAGCTGGGACGGGAACACTGAAGCTTTCTTT	CASSWDGNTEAFF
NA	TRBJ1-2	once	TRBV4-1	TGCGCCAGCAGCCACCCCGTAAGGGGGAACTATGGCTACACCTTC	CASSHPVRGNYGYTF
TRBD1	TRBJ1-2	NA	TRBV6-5	TGTGCCAGCAGTTACGAGGGACAGACGGGCGGCTACACCTTC	CASSYEGQTGGYTF
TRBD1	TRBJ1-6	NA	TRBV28	TGTGCCAGCAGTTCCGGGACAGGGGGCCATAATTCACCCCTCCACTTT	CASSSGTGGHNSPLHF
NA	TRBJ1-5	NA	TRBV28	TGTGCCAGCAGTTTCACGCGTAGCAATCAGCCCCAGCATTTT	CASSFTRSNQPQHF
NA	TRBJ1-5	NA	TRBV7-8	TGTGCCAGCAGCCCCGCTGGTCCGTCGCCCCAGCATTTT	CASSPAGPSPQHF
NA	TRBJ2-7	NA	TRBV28	TGTGCCAGCCGACAGGTACCCTACGAGCAGTACTTC	CASRQVPYEQYF
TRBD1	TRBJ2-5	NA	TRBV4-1	TGCGCCAGCAGCCAAGGCCTACACCGGGACAGTCAAGAGACCCAGTACTTC	CASSQGLHRDSQETQYF